The T cell receptor beta chain described here comes from a study of OX40 agonist ivuxolimab in advanced cancers. The method was immunoSEQ multiplex PCR; TCRdb's version includes in-frame clones alone and lacks a portion of them. The repertoire has 80,000 to 100,000 clones, around 85% of them found once; the top ten carry more than 5%. V was clipped by 0 bases and J by 5 bases; unmatched bases: 4. The germline V gene has CDR1 MNHEY and CDR2 SMNVEV (reference sequence). The CDR3 spans 15 residues. Source: CD4+ or CD8+ T cells sorted from blood, taken in a trial of the OX40 agonist ivuxolimab. The origin of this receptor is an adult with an advanced solid tumor such as melanoma, head and neck, liver or kidney cancer. The chain employs TRBV27 and TRBJ1-5, with 7 bases aligning to TRBD1. CDR3 bases: TGTGCCAGCAGTTTATCGACACAGGGGCATCAGCCCCAGCATTTT. It specifies CASSLSTQGHQPQHF.